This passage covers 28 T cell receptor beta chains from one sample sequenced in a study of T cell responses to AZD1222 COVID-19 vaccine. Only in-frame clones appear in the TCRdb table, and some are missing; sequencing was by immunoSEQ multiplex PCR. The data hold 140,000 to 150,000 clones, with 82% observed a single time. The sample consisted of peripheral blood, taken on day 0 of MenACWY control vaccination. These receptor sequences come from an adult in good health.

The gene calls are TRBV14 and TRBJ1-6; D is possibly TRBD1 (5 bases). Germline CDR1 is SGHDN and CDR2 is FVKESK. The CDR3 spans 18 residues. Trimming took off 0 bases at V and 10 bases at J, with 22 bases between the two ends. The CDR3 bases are TGTGCCAGCAGCCAAGAATGGGGGAACAGCGCCCGTAGGTCACCCCTCCACTTT. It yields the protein CASSQEWGNSARRSPLHF.

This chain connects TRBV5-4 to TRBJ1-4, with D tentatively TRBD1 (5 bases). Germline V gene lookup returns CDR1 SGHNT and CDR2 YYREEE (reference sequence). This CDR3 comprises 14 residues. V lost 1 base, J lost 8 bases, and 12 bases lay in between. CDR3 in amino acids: CASSLRPQGEKLFF. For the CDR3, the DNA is TGTGCCAGCAGCTTGAGACCCCAGGGAGAAAAACTGTTTTTT.

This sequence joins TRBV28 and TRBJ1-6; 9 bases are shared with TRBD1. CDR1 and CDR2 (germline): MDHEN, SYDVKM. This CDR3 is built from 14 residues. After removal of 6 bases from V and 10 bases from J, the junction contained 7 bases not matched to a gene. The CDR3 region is CASSPGQGVSPLHF. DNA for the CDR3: TGTGCCAGCAGCCCGGGACAGGGAGTCTCACCCCTCCACTTT.

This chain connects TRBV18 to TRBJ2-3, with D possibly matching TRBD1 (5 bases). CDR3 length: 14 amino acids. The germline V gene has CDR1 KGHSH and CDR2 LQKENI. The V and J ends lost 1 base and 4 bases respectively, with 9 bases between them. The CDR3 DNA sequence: TGTGCCAGCTCACCACAGGGGTCCTCAGATACGCAGTATTTT. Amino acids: CASSPQGSSDTQYF.

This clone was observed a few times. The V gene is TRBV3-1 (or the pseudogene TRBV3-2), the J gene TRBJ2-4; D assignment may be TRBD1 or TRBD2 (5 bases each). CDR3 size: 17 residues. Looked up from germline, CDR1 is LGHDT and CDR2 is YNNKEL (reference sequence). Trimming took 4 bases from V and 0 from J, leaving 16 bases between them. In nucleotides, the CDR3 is TGTGCCAGCAGCCCCGTGGGGGTTTCCTTAGCCAAAAACATTCAGTACTTC. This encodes CASSPVGVSLAKNIQYF.

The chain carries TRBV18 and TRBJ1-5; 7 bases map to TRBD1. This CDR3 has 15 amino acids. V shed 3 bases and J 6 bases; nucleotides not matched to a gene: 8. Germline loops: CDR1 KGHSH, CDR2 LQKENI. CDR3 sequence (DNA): TGTGCCAGCTCACCGGGACAGTCCGCGGGTCAGCCCCAGCATTTT. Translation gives CASSPGQSAGQPQHF.

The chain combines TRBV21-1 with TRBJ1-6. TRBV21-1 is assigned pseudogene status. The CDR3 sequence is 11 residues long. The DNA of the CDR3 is TGTGCCAGCAACCATAATTCACCCCTCCACTTT. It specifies CASNHNSPLHF.

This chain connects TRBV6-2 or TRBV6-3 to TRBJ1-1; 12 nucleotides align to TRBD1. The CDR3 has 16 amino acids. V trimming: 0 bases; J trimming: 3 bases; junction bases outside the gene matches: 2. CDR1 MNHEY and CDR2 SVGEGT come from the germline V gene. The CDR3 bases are TGTGCCAGCAGTTACTCCGGGACAGGGGGCTACACTGAAGCTTTCTTT. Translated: CASSYSGTGGYTEAFF.

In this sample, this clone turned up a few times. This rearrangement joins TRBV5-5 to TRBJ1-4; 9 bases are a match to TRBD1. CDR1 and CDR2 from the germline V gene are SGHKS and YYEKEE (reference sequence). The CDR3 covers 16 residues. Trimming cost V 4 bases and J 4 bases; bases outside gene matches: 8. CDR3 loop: CASSPTQGAGNEKLFF. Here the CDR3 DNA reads TGTGCCAGCAGCCCTACACAGGGGGCCGGTAATGAAAAACTGTTTTTT.

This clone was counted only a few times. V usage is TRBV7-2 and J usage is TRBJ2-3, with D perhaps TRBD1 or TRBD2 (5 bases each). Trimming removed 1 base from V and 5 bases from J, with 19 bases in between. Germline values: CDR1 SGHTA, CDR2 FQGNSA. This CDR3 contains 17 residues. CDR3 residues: CASSLGGPGTVGDTQYF. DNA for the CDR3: TGTGCCAGCAGCTTAGGGGGCCCGGGAACTGTGGGAGATACGCAGTATTTT.

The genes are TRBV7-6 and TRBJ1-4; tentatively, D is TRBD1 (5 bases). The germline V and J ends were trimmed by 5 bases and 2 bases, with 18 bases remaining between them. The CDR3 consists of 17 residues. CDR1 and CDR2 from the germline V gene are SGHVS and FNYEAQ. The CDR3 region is CASSPRVGVTTNEKLFF. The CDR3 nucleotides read TGTGCCAGCAGCCCGCGAGTGGGGGTGACCACTAATGAAAAACTGTTTTTT.

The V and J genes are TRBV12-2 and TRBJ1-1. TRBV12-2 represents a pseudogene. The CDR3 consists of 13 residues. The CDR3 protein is CASGGSGDTEAFF. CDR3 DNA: TGTGCAAGCGGGGGATCGGGAGACACTGAAGCTTTCTTT.

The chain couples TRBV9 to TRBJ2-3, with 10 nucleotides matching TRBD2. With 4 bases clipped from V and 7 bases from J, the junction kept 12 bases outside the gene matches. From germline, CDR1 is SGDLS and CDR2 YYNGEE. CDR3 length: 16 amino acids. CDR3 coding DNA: TGTGCCAGCAGCCCAGTAGGAGCGGGGGGGCGGTATACGCAGTATTTT. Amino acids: CASSPVGAGGRYTQYF.

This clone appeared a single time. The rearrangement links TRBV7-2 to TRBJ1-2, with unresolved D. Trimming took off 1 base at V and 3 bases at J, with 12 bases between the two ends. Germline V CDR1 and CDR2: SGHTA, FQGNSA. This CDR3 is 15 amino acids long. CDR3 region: CASSLEPNRDYGYTF. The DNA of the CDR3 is TGTGCCAGCAGCTTAGAACCTAATCGGGACTATGGCTACACCTTC.

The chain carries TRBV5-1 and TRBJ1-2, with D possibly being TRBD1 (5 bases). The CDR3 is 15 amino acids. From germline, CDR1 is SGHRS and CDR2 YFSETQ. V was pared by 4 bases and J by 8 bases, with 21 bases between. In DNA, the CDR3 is TGCGCCAGCAGCCTCTCCCCGACAGCCCCTGACGGCTACACCTTC. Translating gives CASSLSPTAPDGYTF.

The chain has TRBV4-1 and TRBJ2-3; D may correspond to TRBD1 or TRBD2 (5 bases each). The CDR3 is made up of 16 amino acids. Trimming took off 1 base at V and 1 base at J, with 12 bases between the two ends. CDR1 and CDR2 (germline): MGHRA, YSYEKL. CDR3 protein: CASSQVGARGTDTQYF. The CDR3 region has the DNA TGCGCCAGCAGCCAAGTAGGGGCGAGGGGCACAGATACGCAGTATTTT.

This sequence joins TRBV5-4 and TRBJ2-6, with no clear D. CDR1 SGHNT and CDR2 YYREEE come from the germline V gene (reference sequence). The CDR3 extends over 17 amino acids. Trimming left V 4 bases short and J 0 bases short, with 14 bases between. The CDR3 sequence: CASSTASGSSGANVLTF. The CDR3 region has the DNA TGTGCCAGCAGCACAGCCTCCGGCTCCTCTGGGGCCAACGTCCTGACTTTC.

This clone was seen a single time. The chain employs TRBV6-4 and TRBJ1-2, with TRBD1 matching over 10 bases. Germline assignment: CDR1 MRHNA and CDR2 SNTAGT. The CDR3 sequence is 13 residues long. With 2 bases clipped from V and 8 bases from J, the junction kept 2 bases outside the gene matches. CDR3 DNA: TGTGCCAGCAGTGACGGGACAGGGGTGGGCTACACCTTC. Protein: CASSDGTGVGYTF.

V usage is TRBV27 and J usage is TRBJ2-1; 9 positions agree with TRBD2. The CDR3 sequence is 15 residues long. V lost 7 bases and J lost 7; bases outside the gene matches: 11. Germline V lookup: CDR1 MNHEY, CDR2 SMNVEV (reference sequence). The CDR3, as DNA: TGTGCCAGCATACGACTAAGCGGGGGGTTGAATGAGCAGTTCTTC. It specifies CASIRLSGGLNEQFF.

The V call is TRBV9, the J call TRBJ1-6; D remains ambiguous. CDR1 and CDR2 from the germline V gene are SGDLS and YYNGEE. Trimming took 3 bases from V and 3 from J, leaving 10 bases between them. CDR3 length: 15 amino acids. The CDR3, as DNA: TGTGCCAGCAGCGCGGAGGGTCTCTATAATTCACCCCTCCACTTT. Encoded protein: CASSAEGLYNSPLHF.

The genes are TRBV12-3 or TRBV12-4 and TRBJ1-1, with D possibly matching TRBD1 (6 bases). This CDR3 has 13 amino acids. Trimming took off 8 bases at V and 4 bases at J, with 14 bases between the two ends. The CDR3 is CASETPGATEAFF. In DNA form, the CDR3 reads TGTGCCAGCGAAACCCCGGGGGCCACTGAAGCTTTCTTT.

The CDR3 coding sequence is TGTGCCAGCAGTGCGGCGGGAGGGGAAAAACTGTTTTTT. This translates into CASSAAGGEKLFF. V and J are TRBV25-1 and TRBJ1-4, with D unclear. This CDR3 has 13 residues. In germline, CDR1 is MGHDK, CDR2 SYGVNS. Trimming removed 4 bases from V and 8 bases from J, with 11 bases in between.

The chain's CDR3 is CATSLDRGRASTF. The DNA of the CDR3 is TGTGCCACCAGCCTAGATCGGGGGAGGGCCAGCACCTTC. The genes are TRBV15 and TRBJ1-2; the D gene is possibly TRBD1 (5 bases). This CDR3 spans 13 amino acids. Per the germline V gene, CDR1 is LNHNV and CDR2 is YYDKDF (reference sequence). V lost 5 bases and J lost 13, with 20 bases in between.

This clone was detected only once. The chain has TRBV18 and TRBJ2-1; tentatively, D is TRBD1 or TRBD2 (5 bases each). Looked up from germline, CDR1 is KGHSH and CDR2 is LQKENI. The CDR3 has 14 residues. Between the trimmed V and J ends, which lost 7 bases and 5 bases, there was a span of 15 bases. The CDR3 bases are TGTGCCAGCTGCTCCACCGGGACCCACAATGAGCAGTTCTTC. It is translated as CASCSTGTHNEQFF.

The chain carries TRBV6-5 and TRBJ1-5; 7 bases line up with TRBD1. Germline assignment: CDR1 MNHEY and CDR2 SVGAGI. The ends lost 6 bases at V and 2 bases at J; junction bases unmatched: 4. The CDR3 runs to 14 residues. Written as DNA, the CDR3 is TGTGCCAGCAGCAGGGGGTTTGGCAATCAGCCCCAGCATTTT. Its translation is CASSRGFGNQPQHF.

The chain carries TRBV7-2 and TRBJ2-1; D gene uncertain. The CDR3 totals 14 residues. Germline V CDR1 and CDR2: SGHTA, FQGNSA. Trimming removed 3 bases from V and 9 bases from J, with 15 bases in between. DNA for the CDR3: TGTGCCAGCAGCTTCCGGGCCGCCCCCCCTGAGCAGTTCTTC. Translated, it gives CASSFRAAPPEQFF.

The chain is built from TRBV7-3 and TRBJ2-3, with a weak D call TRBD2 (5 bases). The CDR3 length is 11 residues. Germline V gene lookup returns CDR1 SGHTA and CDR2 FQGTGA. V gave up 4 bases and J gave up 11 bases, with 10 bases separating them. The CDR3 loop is CASSSDRGQYF. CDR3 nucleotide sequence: TGTGCCAGCAGCTCGGACCGGGGGCAGTATTTT.

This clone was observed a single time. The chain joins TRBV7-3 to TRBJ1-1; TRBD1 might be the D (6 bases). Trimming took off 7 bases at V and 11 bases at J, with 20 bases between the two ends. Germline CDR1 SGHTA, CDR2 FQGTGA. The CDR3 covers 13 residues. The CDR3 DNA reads TGTGCCAGCACCGTTTACCCGGGGGGCCCGGCTTTCTTT. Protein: CASTVYPGGPAFF.